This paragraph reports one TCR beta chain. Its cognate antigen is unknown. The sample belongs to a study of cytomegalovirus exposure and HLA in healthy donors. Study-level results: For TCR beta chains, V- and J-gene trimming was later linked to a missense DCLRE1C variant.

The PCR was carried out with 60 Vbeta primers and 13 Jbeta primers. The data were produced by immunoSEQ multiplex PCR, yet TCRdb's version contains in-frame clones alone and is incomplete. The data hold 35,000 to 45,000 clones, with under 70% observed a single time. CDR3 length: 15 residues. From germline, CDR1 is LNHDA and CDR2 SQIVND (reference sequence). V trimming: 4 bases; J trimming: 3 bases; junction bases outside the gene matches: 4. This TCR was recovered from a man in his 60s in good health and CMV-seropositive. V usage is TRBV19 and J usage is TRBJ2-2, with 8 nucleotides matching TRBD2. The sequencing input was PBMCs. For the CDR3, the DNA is TGTGCCAGTAGTAACGGGAGGGCCGACACCGGGGAGCTGTTTTTT. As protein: CASSNGRADTGELFF.